This section outlines one T cell receptor beta chain sequence together with its context. Its antigen remains unidentified. This sample is part of a study of T cell responses to AZD1222 COVID-19 vaccine. Study overall: Analyses pooled second doses at about 4 or about 12 weeks. Regarding the study as a whole: Two AZD1222 administrations were followed by greater Spike-specific TCR breadth and depth.

The CDR3 runs to 15 residues. V was pared by 1 base and J by 2 bases, with 12 bases between. Germline CDR1 GTSNPN, CDR2 SVGIG (reference sequence). The data were produced by immunoSEQ multiplex PCR, yet TCRdb's version contains in-frame clones alone and is incomplete. The sample yields 110,000 to 150,000 clones, just under 95% seen once. The chain employs TRBV30 and TRBJ1-3; D not resolved. This receptor was obtained from an adult in good health. The source material was peripheral blood, sampled on day 0 of AZD1222 vaccination. The DNA of the CDR3 is TGTGCCTGGAGTGAAGTCAGGACCGCTGGAAACACCATATATTTT. Translated, it gives CAWSEVRTAGNTIYF.